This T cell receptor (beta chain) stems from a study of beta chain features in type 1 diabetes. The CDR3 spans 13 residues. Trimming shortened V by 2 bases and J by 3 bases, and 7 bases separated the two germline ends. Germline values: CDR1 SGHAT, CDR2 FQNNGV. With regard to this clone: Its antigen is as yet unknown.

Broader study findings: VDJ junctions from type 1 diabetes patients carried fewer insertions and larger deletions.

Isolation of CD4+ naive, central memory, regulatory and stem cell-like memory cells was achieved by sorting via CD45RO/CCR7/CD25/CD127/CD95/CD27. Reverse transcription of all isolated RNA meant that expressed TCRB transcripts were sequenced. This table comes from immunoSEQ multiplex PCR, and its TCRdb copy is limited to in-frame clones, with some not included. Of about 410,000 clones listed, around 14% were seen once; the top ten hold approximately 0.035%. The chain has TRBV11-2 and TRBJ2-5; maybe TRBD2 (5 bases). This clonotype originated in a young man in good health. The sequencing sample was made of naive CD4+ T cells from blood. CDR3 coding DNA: TGTGCCAGCAGCTTATTCGGGGAAGAGACCCAGTACTTC. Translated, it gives CASSLFGEETQYF.